The sequence of this T cell receptor beta chain was determined in a study of OX40 agonist ivuxolimab in advanced cancers. Repertoires were generated with immunoSEQ multiplex PCR, while TCRdb's copy carries only in-frame clones and drops some. The data hold 84,000 or so clones, with around nine tenths observed a single time. Per the germline V gene, CDR1 is SQVTM and CDR2 is ANQGSEA. Trimming at V came to 6 bases and at J to 5 bases, leaving 7 bases not matched to a gene. CDR3 size: 14 residues. The sequenced sample was CD4+ or CD8+ T cells sorted from blood, obtained in a trial of the OX40 agonist ivuxolimab. The chain links TRBV29-1 to TRBJ1-5, with 10 bases fitting TRBD1. The receptor's source is an adult with an advanced solid tumor such as melanoma, head and neck, liver or kidney cancer. CDR3 in amino acids: CSVAGQGKDQPQHF. The CDR3, as DNA: TGCAGCGTAGCGGGACAGGGGAAGGATCAGCCCCAGCATTTT.